These 26 T cell receptor beta chains were sequenced from one sample in a study of T-cell reconstitution after alpha-beta-depleted transplantation in children. TCRbeta library preparation incorporated unique molecular identifiers. From the PCR reads, TCRdb called clonotypes with MiXCR, one entry per CDR3 protein. Of 230,000 or so distinct CDR3 sequences detected, 9.7% appear once; the ten largest clones hold about 5%. This specimen was PBMCs from the stem cell graft donor, taken from the stem cell graft. The source is a human donor who donated a stem cell graft to a child with SCID.

This clonotype occurred many times. CDR3: CSARSGHTEAFF. The CDR3, as DNA: TGCAGTGCTAGATCAGGCCACACTGAAGCTTTCTTT. The chain recombines TRBV20-1 with TRBJ1-1, with D unresolved. The CDR3 covers 12 residues. Trimming stripped 2 bases from V and 3 bases from J, with 7 bases between. Per germline, CDR1 DFQATT and CDR2 SNEGSKA (reference sequence).

This clonotype was seen ten or more times. The rearrangement links TRBV5-6 to TRBJ1-3; 11 nucleotides align to TRBD1. CDR1 is SGHDT, CDR2 YYEEEE, per germline. This CDR3 has 16 residues. V shed 1 base and J 2 bases; nucleotides not matched to a gene: 2. For the CDR3, the DNA is TGTGCCAGCAGCTTGAGGACAGGGGGCCCTGGAAACACCATATATTTT. Its translation: CASSLRTGGPGNTIYF. Together with reference TRBV5-6 and TRBJ1-3, the CDR3 gives the full variable domain: DAGVTQSPTHLIKTRGQQVTLRCSPKSGHDTVSWYQQALGQGPQFIFQYYEEEERQRGNFPDRFSGHQFPNYSSELNVNALLLGDSALYLCASSLRTGGPGNTIYFGEGSWLTVV.

Many counts were recorded for this clonotype. This chain uses TRBV2 with TRBJ1-2; D might be TRBD1 (5 bases). Germline V CDR1 and CDR2: SNHLY, FYNNEI. Trimming cost V 4 bases and J 5 bases, with 14 bases left between them. The CDR3 has 14 amino acids. In nucleotides, the CDR3 is TGTGCCAGCAGTGGCCATTTCAAGGGGTATGGCTACACCTTC. As protein: CASSGHFKGYGYTF.

This chain connects TRBV7-2 to TRBJ1-5; D is undetermined. The CDR3 totals 15 residues. CDR1 is SGHTA and CDR2 is FQGNSA in the germline V gene. The V gene lost 1 base and the J gene lost 6 bases, with 13 bases spanning the gap. Here the CDR3 DNA reads TGTGCCAGCAGCTTAGGGAACGGGCGCGGTCAGCCCCAGCATTTT. Translating gives CASSLGNGRGQPQHF.

This clonotype came up a few times. This chain joins TRBV4-3 and TRBJ1-2; D gene unclear. Trimming stripped 3 bases from V and 2 bases from J, with 10 bases between. The CDR3 extends over 14 amino acids. The V gene's germline CDR1 is LGHNA and CDR2 YSLEER. CDR3: CASSHQDGNYGYTF. The CDR3 DNA follows: TGCGCCAGCAGCCACCAAGACGGGAACTATGGCTACACCTTC.

This clonotype was observed many times. CDR3 loop: CATSSLFPGLSSGYTF. In nucleotides, the CDR3 is TGTGCCACCAGCAGTCTTTTCCCGGGGCTCAGTAGTGGCTACACCTTC. The chain employs TRBV15 and TRBJ1-2, with a tentative D call TRBD1 (5 bases). The germline gives CDR1 LNHNV, CDR2 YYDKDF (reference sequence). The CDR3 extends over 16 amino acids. Trimming took off 3 bases at V and 7 bases at J, with 21 bases between the two ends.

This clonotype was seen at least ten times. The chain recombines TRBV12-3 or TRBV12-4 with TRBJ2-3; 12 nucleotides match TRBD2. Losses at the gene ends were 1 base for V and 1 base for J; bases not matched to a gene: 3. The CDR3 spans 17 residues. As DNA, the CDR3 is TGTGCCAGCAGTTTAGGAAGACTAGCGGGGGGCACAGATACGCAGTATTTT. It specifies CASSLGRLAGGTDTQYF.

The rearrangement uses TRBV7-9 and TRBJ1-3; D remains unclear. CDR3 size: 15 residues. Germline V lookup: CDR1 SEHNR, CDR2 FQNEAQ (reference sequence). Deletions cut 1 base from V and 2 bases from J, with 9 bases between. CDR3 DNA: TGTGCCAGCAGCTTAGAGGCAGTCACTGGAAACACCATATATTTT. Encoded protein: CASSLEAVTGNTIYF. Drawing the rest from reference TRBV7-9 and TRBJ1-3, the complete variable domain is DTGVSQNPRHKITKRGQNVTFRCDPISEHNRLYWYRQTLGQGPEFLTYFQNEAQLEKSRLLSDRFSAERPKGSFSTLEIQRTEQGDSAMYLCASSLEAVTGNTIYFGEGSWLTVV.

This clonotype was counted a single time. One base away lies a much larger clone, so this may be a sequencing read error. The chain recombines TRBV20-1 with TRBJ2-5; 16 nucleotides align to TRBD2. The CDR3 is made up of 16 amino acids. Germline CDR1 reads DFQATT; CDR2 reads SNEGSKA (reference sequence). CDR3 region: CCARGTSGGVQETQYF. The CDR3 nucleotides read TGCTGTGCAAGAGGGACTAGCGGGGGGGTACAAGAGACCCAGTACTTC.

The chain couples TRBV20-1 to TRBJ2-1, with 7 bases fitting TRBD2. Losses at the gene ends were 5 bases for V and 5 bases for J; bases not matched to a gene: 12. In germline, CDR1 is DFQATT, CDR2 SNEGSKA (reference sequence). CDR3 size: 15 residues. CDR3 coding DNA: TGCAGTGCTCAAATAGGTCCAGCGGGGCACAATGAGCAGTTCTTC. Its translation: CSAQIGPAGHNEQFF.

This clonotype has ten or more counts. The chain has TRBV6-1 and TRBJ1-2; 9 bases fit TRBD1. This CDR3 is 14 amino acids long. V shed 6 bases, J shed 5 bases, and the junction held 7 bases outside the gene matches. CDR1 is MNHNS and CDR2 is SASEGT in the germline V gene. This CDR3 reads CASRGTGREYGYTF. For the CDR3, the DNA is TGTGCCAGCAGGGGGACAGGGCGGGAATATGGCTACACCTTC.

This clonotype was detected many times. This sequence joins TRBV6-5 and TRBJ1-2; 7 bases fit TRBD1. The germline CDR1 and CDR2 sequences are MNHEY and SVGAGI. V gave up 0 bases and J gave up 8 bases; unmatched junction bases: 15. CDR3 length: 17 residues. CDR3 residues: CASSYSGSTGSYSGYTF. For the CDR3, the DNA is TGTGCCAGCAGTTACTCGGGTTCGACAGGGTCCTATAGCGGCTACACCTTC.

This clonotype has a count of ten or more. This chain joins TRBV7-9 and TRBJ2-3; the match to TRBD2 covers 15 bases. The V and J ends lost 5 bases and 5 bases, in that order; junction bases with no gene match: 2. There are 15 residues in the CDR3. Germline CDR1 reads SEHNR; CDR2 reads FQNEAQ (reference sequence). CDR3 sequence: CASSAGLAGGDTQYF. CDR3 sequence (DNA): TGTGCCAGCAGCGCGGGACTAGCGGGGGGAGATACGCAGTATTTT. The whole variable domain, remainder taken from reference TRBV7-9 and TRBJ2-3, is DTGVSQNPRHKITKRGQNVTFRCDPISEHNRLYWYRQTLGQGPEFLTYFQNEAQLEKSRLLSDRFSAERPKGSFSTLEIQRTEQGDSAMYLCASSAGLAGGDTQYFGPGTRLTVL.

The chain carries TRBV30 and TRBJ1-1; D is possibly TRBD1 (6 bases). The germline V and J ends were trimmed by 8 bases and 1 base, with 20 bases remaining between them. The CDR3 has 15 amino acids. Germline CDR1 reads GTSNPN; CDR2 reads SVGIG (reference sequence). The CDR3 region is CARGGRDDENTEAFF. In DNA, the CDR3 is TGTGCCCGGGGGGGCAGGGATGACGAGAACACTGAAGCTTTCTTT.

This clonotype was detected many times. The rearrangement links TRBV9 to TRBJ2-2, with TRBD1 matching over 11 bases. With 4 bases clipped from V and 7 bases from J, the junction kept 6 bases outside the gene matches. Germline lookup yields CDR1 SGDLS and CDR2 YYNGEE. The CDR3 has 15 amino acids. The CDR3 here is CASSTRTGGNGELFF. Here the CDR3 DNA reads TGTGCCAGCAGCACCCGGACAGGGGGCAACGGGGAGCTGTTTTTT.

There are many counts of this clonotype. This chain joins TRBV5-1 and TRBJ2-2; D not certain. This CDR3 contains 14 residues. Germline V CDR1 and CDR2: SGHRS, YFSETQ. The V end lost 2 bases, the J end lost 1 base, and 6 bases lay between the germline ends. The DNA of the CDR3 is TGCGCCAGCAGCTTTTGGCAGAACACCGGGGAGCTGTTTTTT. Its protein product is CASSFWQNTGELFF.

This clonotype was observed many times. The V and J genes are TRBV20-1 and TRBJ1-2; TRBD1 matches at 7 bases. The CDR3 loop spans 16 amino acids. V gave up 2 bases and J gave up 0 bases; unmatched junction bases: 9. The V gene's germline CDR1 is DFQATT and CDR2 SNEGSKA (reference sequence). The CDR3 region is CSARSRTGSTNYGYTF. For the CDR3, the DNA is TGCAGTGCTAGATCCCGGACAGGCAGTACTAACTATGGCTACACCTTC.

This clonotype has ten or more counts. V gene TRBV29-1 combines with J gene TRBJ2-2; TRBD1 matches 7 bases. Germline V gene lookup returns CDR1 SQVTM and CDR2 ANQGSEA. With 7 bases clipped from V and 2 bases from J, the junction kept 4 bases outside the gene matches. The CDR3 covers 13 residues. The CDR3 protein is CSGRDSNTGELFF. The CDR3 nucleotides are TGCAGCGGACGGGACAGCAACACCGGGGAGCTGTTTTTT.

The sample holds many counts of this clonotype. The rearrangement uses TRBV20-1 and TRBJ2-2; maybe TRBD2 (5 bases). The CDR3 has 14 amino acids. CDR1 and CDR2 (germline): DFQATT, SNEGSKA (reference sequence). V was trimmed by 3 bases and J by 1 base, leaving 9 bases between them. The CDR3, as DNA: TGCAGTGCTAGTCCCGCGGGGAACACCGGGGAGCTGTTTTTT. Its protein product is CSASPAGNTGELFF.

This clonotype was seen at least ten times. For the CDR3, the DNA is TGCGCCAGCAGCCGGGGGAGGACGACGGACCATGAGCAGTTCTTC. Its protein is CASSRGRTTDHEQFF. The chain recombines TRBV5-1 with TRBJ2-1, with a weak D call TRBD2 (6 bases). V lost 4 bases and J 8 bases, leaving 19 bases between the germline ends. Germline CDR1 reads SGHRS; CDR2 reads YFSETQ. The length of the CDR3 is 15 residues.

The rearrangement joins TRBV24-1 to TRBJ2-2; D possibly matches TRBD1 or TRBD2 (6 bases each). The germline V and J ends were trimmed by 9 bases and 1 base, with 11 bases remaining between them. Germline loops: CDR1 KGHDR, CDR2 SFDVKD. The CDR3 consists of 14 residues. The CDR3 DNA sequence: TGTGCCACCGGGGGGCAGGTGAACACCGGGGAGCTGTTTTTT. This sequence encodes CATGGQVNTGELFF.

The sample holds a few counts of this clonotype. The chain carries TRBV21-1 and TRBJ2-7; the table's D gene call, TRBD2, was not cross checked with the DNA. TRBV21-1 is reported as a pseudogene. This CDR3 is 15 amino acids long. The CDR3 loop reads CASSKAGTRHYEQYF. The CDR3 DNA reads TGTGCCAGCAGCAAAGCCGGGACCAGACATTACGAGCAGTACTTC.

This clonotype has a count of ten or more. This chain links TRBV20-1 with TRBJ2-1, with a weak D call TRBD2 (6 bases). CDR1 and CDR2 (germline): DFQATT, SNEGSKA (reference sequence). V was clipped by 0 bases and J by 3 bases, with 18 bases between them. The CDR3 totals 17 residues. CDR3 in DNA: TGCAGTGCTAGAGATGGAGGGATTACTTTGGACTACAATGAGCAGTTCTTC. Encoded protein: CSARDGGITLDYNEQFF.

There are many counts of this clonotype. CDR3 DNA: TGCAGCACTTCGGGGCTGGGCACAGATACGCAGTATTTT. Amino acids: CSTSGLGTDTQYF. The chain is built from TRBV29-1 and TRBJ2-3, with D perhaps assigned TRBD1 or TRBD2 (5 bases each). In germline, CDR1 is SQVTM, CDR2 ANQGSEA. This CDR3 spans 13 amino acids. Trimming removed 8 bases at V and 1 base at J, with 13 bases between.

This clonotype was seen repeatedly, ten times or more. V and J are TRBV20-1 and TRBJ1-4; TRBD1 matches 8 bases. The length of the CDR3 is 11 residues. Germline V gene data show CDR1 as DFQATT and CDR2 as SNEGSKA (reference sequence). The ends lost 6 bases at V and 14 bases at J; junction bases unmatched: 8. This CDR3 reads CSARQGFDLFF. The DNA for the CDR3 is TGCAGTGCGAGACAGGGGTTTGACCTGTTTTTT.

There are many counts of this clonotype. The CDR3 DNA is TGCAGTGCGAAGGGAGGAGATACGCAGTATTTT. This encodes CSAKGGDTQYF. The chain is built from TRBV20-1 and TRBJ2-3, with D maybe TRBD2 (6 bases). Germline CDR1 DFQATT, CDR2 SNEGSKA (reference sequence). The length of the CDR3 is 11 residues. Trimming took 6 bases from V and 5 from J, leaving 9 bases between them.